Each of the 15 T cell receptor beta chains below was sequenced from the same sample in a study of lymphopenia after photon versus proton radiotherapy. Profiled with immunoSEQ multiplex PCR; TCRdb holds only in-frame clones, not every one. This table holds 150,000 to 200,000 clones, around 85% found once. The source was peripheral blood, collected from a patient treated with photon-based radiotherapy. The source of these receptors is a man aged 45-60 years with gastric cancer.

The CDR3 sequence: CASSWASNTEAFF. The CDR3 DNA reads as TGTGCCAGCAGTTGGGCTTCGAACACTGAAGCTTTCTTT. The chain is built from TRBV6-5 and TRBJ1-1; the D is unclear. The CDR3 is made up of 13 amino acids. Germline loops: CDR1 MNHEY, CDR2 SVGAGI. The V end was cut by 4 bases, the J end by 1 base, with 7 bases between.

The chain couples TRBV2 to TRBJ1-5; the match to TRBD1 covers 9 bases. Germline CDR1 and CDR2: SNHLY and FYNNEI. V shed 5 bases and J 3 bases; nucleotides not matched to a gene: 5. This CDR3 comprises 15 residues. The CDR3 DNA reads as TGTGCCAGCAGTTCGGGACAGGGTCCCAATCAGCCCCAGCATTTT. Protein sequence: CASSSGQGPNQPQHF.

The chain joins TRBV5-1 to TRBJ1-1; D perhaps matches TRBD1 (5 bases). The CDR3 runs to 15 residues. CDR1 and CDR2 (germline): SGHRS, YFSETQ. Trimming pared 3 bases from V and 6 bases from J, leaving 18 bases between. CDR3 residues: CASSWGDGGRAEAFF. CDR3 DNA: TGCGCCAGCAGCTGGGGCGATGGCGGACGCGCTGAAGCTTTCTTT.

The CDR3 region is CASSYGGTGYYEQYF. The CDR3, as DNA: TGTGCCAGCAGTTACGGTGGGACGGGCTACTACGAGCAGTACTTC. The chain combines TRBV6-5 with TRBJ2-7, with D possibly being TRBD1 or TRBD2 (5 bases each). The CDR3 runs 15 residues. Per the germline V gene, CDR1 is MNHEY and CDR2 is SVGAGI. Trimming took off 2 bases at V and 3 bases at J, with 14 bases between the two ends.

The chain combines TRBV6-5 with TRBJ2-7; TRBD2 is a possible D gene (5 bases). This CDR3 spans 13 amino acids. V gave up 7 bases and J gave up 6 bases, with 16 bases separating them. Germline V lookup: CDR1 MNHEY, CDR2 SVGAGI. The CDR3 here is CASNSLATGEQYF. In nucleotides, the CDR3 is TGTGCCAGCAACTCCCTAGCAACCGGCGAGCAGTACTTC.

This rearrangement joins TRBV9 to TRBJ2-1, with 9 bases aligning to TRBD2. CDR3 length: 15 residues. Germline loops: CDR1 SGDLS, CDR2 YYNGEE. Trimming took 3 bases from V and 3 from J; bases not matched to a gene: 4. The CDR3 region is CASSELAGIYNEQFF. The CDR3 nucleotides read TGTGCCAGCAGCGAACTAGCGGGTATCTACAATGAGCAGTTCTTC.

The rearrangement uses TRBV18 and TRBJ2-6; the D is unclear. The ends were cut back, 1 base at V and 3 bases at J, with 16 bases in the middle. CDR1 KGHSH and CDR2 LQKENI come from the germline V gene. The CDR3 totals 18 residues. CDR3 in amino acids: CASSPLATNPFGANVLTF. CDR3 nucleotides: TGTGCCAGCTCACCACTTGCGACAAACCCTTTTGGGGCCAACGTCCTGACTTTC. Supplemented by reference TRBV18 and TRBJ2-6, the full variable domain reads NAGVMQNPRHLVRRRGQEARLRCSPMKGHSHVYWYRQLPEEGLKFMVYLQKENIIDESGMPKERFSAEFPKEGPSILRIQQVVRGDSAAYFCASSPLATNPFGANVLTFGAGSRLTVL.

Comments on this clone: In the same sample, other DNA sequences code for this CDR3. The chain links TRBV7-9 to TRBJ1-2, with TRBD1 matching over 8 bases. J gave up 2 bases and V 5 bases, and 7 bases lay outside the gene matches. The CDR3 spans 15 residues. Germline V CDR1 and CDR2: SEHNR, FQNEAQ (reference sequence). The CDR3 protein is CASSPRTGLNYGYTF. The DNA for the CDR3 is TGTGCCAGCAGCCCCCGGACAGGGCTAAACTATGGCTACACCTTC.

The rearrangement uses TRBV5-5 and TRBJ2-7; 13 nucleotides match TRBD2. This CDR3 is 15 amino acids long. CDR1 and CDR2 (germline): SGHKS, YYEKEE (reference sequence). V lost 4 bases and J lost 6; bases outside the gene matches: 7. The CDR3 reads CASSQGLAGAFEQYF. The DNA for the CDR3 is TGTGCCAGCAGCCAAGGACTAGCGGGAGCTTTCGAGCAGTACTTC.

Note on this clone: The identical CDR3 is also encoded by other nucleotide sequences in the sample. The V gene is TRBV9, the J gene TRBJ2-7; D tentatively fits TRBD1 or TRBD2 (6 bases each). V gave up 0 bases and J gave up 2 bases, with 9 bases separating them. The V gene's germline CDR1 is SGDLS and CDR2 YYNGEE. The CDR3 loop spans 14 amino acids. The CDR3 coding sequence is TGTGCCAGCAGCGTAGGGGGGGCTACCTACGAGCAGTACTTC. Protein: CASSVGGATYEQYF.

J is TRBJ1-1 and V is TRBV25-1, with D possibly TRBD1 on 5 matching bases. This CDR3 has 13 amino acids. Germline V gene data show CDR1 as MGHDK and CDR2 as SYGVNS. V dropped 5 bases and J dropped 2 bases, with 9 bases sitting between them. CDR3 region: CASSWDGNTEAFF. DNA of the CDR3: TGTGCCAGCAGTTGGGACGGAAACACTGAAGCTTTCTTT.

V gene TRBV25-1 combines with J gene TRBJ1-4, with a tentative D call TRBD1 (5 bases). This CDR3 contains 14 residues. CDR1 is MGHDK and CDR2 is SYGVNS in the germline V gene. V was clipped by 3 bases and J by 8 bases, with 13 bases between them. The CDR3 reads CASSEGGVGEKLFF. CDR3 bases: TGTGCCAGCAGTGAGGGGGGAGTGGGGGAAAAACTGTTTTTT.

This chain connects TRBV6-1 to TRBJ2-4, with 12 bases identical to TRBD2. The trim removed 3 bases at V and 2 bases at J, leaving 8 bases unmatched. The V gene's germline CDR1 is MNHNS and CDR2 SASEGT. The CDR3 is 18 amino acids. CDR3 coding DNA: TGTGCCAGCAGTGAGTTGACTAGCGGGAGTGGGTCCAAAAACATTCAGTACTTC. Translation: CASSELTSGSGSKNIQYF.

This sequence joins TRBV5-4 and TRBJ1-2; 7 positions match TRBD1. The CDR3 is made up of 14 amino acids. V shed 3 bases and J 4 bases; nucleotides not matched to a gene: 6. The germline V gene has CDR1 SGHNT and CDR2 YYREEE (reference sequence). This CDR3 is CASSSGQKFYGYTF. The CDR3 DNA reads TGTGCCAGCAGCTCGGGACAGAAGTTCTATGGCTACACCTTC.

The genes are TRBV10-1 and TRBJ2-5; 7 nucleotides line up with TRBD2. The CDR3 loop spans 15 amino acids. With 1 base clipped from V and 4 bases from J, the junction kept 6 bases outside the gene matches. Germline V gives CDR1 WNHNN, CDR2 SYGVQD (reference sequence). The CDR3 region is CASSEFAGAGETQYF. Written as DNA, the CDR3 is TGCGCCAGCAGTGAGTTTGCGGGAGCTGGAGAGACCCAGTACTTC.